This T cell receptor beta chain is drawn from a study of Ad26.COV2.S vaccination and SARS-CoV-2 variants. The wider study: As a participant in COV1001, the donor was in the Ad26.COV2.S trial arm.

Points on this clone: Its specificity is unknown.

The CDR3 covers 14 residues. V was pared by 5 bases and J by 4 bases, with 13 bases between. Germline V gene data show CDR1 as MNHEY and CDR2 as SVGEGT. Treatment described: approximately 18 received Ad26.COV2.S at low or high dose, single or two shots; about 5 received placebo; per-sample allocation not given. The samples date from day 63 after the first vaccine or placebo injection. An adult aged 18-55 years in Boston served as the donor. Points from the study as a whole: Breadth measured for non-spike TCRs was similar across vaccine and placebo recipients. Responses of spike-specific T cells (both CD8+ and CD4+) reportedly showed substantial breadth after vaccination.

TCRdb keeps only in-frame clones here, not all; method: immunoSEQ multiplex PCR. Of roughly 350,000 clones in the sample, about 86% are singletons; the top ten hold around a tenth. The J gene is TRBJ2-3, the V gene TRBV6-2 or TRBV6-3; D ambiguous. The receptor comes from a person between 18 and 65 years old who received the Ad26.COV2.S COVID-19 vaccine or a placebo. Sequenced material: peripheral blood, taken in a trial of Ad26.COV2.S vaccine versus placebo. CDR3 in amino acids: CASSTWSRADTQYF. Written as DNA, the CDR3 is TGTGCCAGCAGTACCTGGTCACGGGCAGATACGCAGTATTTT.